These 10 T cell receptor beta chains came from one sample sequenced in a study of PD-1 blockade in classical Hodgkin lymphoma. Only in-frame clones appear in the TCRdb table, and some are missing; sequencing was by immunoSEQ multiplex PCR. The sample includes roughly 25,000 clones, 84% seen only once; the top ten take over 1.5%. Every single patient, without exception, relapsed after autologous stem cell transplantation, and brentuximab vedotin exposure varied. It was by magnetic negative selection that CD4+ T cells were purified from thawed PBMCs. Sequencing was performed on CD4+ T cells from blood, taken at baseline. These receptors came from a human donor with classical Hodgkin lymphoma.

As regards this clone: Compared with germline, one end of the junction differs, possibly owing to a read error. This chain links TRBV7-7 with TRBJ2-3, with D perhaps TRBD1 or TRBD2 (6 bases each). The CDR3 extends over 15 amino acids. Per germline, CDR1 SSHAT and CDR2 FNYEAQ (reference sequence). The CDR3 sequence is CASSLGGTYTDTQYF. The CDR3 DNA sequence: TGTGCTAGCAGCCTAGGGGGGACCTACACAGATACGCAGTATTTT.

The genes are TRBV6-4 and TRBJ1-1; D remains unclear. V lost 4 bases and J lost 6, with 12 bases in between. The CDR3 totals 13 residues. CDR1 is MRHNA and CDR2 is SNTAGT in the germline V gene. This CDR3 reads CASSVVEGAEAFF. The CDR3 nucleotides read TGTGCCAGCAGTGTGGTCGAGGGAGCTGAAGCTTTCTTT.

This clone was seen once. V is TRBV5-8 and J is TRBJ1-5, with D unclear. Germline assignment: CDR1 SGHTS and CDR2 YDEGEE. Trimming shortened V by 4 bases and J by 4 bases, and 12 bases separated the two germline ends. The CDR3 has 14 amino acids. Here the CDR3 DNA reads TGTGCCAGCAGCCTGATCCCAATTAATCAGCCCCAGCATTTT. The encoded protein is CASSLIPINQPQHF.

The chain couples TRBV7-9 to TRBJ1-1; weak D call: TRBD1 (5 bases). This CDR3 has 13 amino acids. V lost 7 bases and J 3 bases, leaving 12 bases between the germline ends. Germline lookup yields CDR1 SEHNR and CDR2 FQNEAQ (reference sequence). The CDR3 here is CASTLQVDTEAFF. DNA of the CDR3: TGTGCCAGCACCCTACAGGTGGACACTGAAGCTTTCTTT.

V gene TRBV6-5 combines with J gene TRBJ1-1; TRBD1 is a possible D gene (5 bases). In germline, CDR1 is MNHEY, CDR2 SVGAGI. The CDR3 covers 15 residues. V was trimmed by 2 bases and J by 5 bases, leaving 15 bases between them. CDR3 in DNA: TGTGCCAGCAGTTACGTCGGGGGTTCGGGGACTGAAGCTTTCTTT. Amino acid sequence: CASSYVGGSGTEAFF.

The chain joins TRBV18 to TRBJ1-5; D might be TRBD1 (5 bases). Between the trimmed V and J ends, which lost 5 bases and 4 bases, there was a span of 12 bases. This CDR3 spans 14 amino acids. Germline lookup yields CDR1 KGHSH and CDR2 LQKENI. The CDR3 loop is CASSGGIPNQPQHF. The CDR3 DNA sequence: TGTGCCAGCTCAGGGGGGATCCCGAATCAGCCCCAGCATTTT. Filled out from reference TRBV18 and TRBJ1-5, the complete variable domain reads NAGVMQNPRHLVRRRGQEARLRCSPMKGHSHVYWYRQLPEEGLKFMVYLQKENIIDESGMPKERFSAEFPKEGPSILRIQQVVRGDSAAYFCASSGGIPNQPQHFGDGTRLSIL.

This chain uses TRBV18 with TRBJ1-1; D is uncertain. This CDR3 contains 14 residues. The V gene lost 5 bases and the J gene lost 1 base, with 11 bases spanning the gap. Germline V gene data show CDR1 as KGHSH and CDR2 as LQKENI. The CDR3 region is CASSSSGANTEAFF. The CDR3 DNA reads TGTGCCAGCTCATCAAGTGGAGCGAACACTGAAGCTTTCTTT.

This clone was picked up a small number of times. The chain carries TRBV28 and TRBJ1-2; D may be TRBD1 (5 bases). V lost 6 bases and J 7 bases, leaving 9 bases between the germline ends. CDR1 MDHEN and CDR2 SYDVKM come from the germline V gene. CDR3 length: 11 residues. This CDR3 reads CASSYQGGYTF. CDR3 nucleotides: TGTGCCAGCAGCTACCAGGGTGGCTACACCTTC.

The chain is built from TRBV5-1 and TRBJ1-1; D perhaps matches TRBD1 (6 bases). The germline V and J ends were trimmed by 6 bases and 4 bases, with 13 bases remaining between them. The CDR3 has 13 residues. Germline loops: CDR1 SGHRS, CDR2 YFSETQ. CDR3 DNA sequence: TGCGCCAGCATGATCTCAGGGGCCACTGAAGCTTTCTTT. Encoded protein: CASMISGATEAFF.

The chain is built from TRBV28 and TRBJ2-3; no clear D. In germline, CDR1 is MDHEN, CDR2 SYDVKM. V shed 1 base and J shed 2 bases, with 10 bases lying between them. This CDR3 is built from 15 residues. CDR3 nucleotides: TGTGCCAGCAGTTTATATGAGCGTACCACAGATACGCAGTATTTT. Protein product: CASSLYERTTDTQYF.